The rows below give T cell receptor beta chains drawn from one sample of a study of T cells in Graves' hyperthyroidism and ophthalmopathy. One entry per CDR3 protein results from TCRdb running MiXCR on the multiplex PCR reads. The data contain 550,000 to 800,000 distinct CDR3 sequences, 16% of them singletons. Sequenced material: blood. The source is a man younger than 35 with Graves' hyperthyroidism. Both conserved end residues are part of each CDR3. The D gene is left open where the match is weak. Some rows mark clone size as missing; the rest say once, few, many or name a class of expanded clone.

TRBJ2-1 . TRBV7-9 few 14 CASRQDFPYNEQFF TGTGCCAGCAGGCAGGACTTTCCCTACAATGAGCAGTTCTTC
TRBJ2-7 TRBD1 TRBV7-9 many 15 CASRLLGTGNYEQYF TGTGCCAGCAGACTCCTTGGGACAGGCAACTACGAGCAGTACTTC
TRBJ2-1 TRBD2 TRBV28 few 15 CASSPRTSPRNEQFF TGTGCCAGCAGTCCCCGGACTAGCCCGAGGAATGAGCAGTTCTTC
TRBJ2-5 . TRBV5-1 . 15 CASSKGVAEQETQYF TGCGCCAGCAGCAAAGGGGTGGCGGAACAAGAGACCCAGTACTTC
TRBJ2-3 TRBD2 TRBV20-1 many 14 CSASSRLAGDTQYF TGCAGTGCTAGTTCGCGCCTAGCGGGAGATACGCAGTATTTT
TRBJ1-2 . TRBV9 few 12 CASSAGSRGYTF TGTGCCAGCAGCGCAGGTAGTCGCGGCTACACCTTC
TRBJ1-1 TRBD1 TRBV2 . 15 CASSYRTGAGTEAFF TGTGCCAGCAGTTACCGGACAGGAGCGGGCACTGAAGCTTTCTTT
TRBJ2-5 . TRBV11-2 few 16 CASSLVAGLLQETQYF TGTGCCAGCAGCTTAGTAGCCGGCTTACTCCAAGAGACCCAGTACTTC
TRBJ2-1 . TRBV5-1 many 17 CASSLAWGRTFYNEQFF TGCGCCAGCAGCTTGGCGTGGGGCCGTACTTTCTACAATGAGCAGTTCTTC
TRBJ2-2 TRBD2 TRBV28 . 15 CATSMELAGTGELFF TGTGCCACCTCGATGGAACTAGCGGGAACCGGGGAGCTGTTTTTT
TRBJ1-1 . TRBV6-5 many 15 CASSYSNSENTEAFF TGTGCCAGCAGTTACTCGAACAGTGAGAACACTGAAGCTTTCTTT
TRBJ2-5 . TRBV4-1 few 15 CASSQGVAGQETQYF TGCGCCAGCAGCCAAGGCGTAGCGGGACAGGAGACCCAGTACTTC
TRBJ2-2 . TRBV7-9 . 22 CASSSRPRPGRYRVVPTGELFF TGTGCCAGCAGCTCGCGGCCACGGCCGGGTCGTTACAGGGTTGTTCCAACCGGGGAGCTGTTTTTT
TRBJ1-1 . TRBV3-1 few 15 CASSQGQQGNTEAFF TGTGCCAGCAGCCAAGGTCAACAGGGAAACACTGAAGCTTTCTTT
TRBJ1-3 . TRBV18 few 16 CASSPPSLSSGNTIYF TGTGCCAGCTCACCACCGAGTCTGAGCTCTGGAAACACCATATATTTT
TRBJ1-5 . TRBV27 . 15 CASSWDLYSNQPQHF TGTGCCAGCAGTTGGGACCTATATAGCAATCAGCCCCAGCATTTT
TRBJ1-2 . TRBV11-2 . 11 CASSRRGPSTF TGTGCCAGCAGCCGCAGGGGCCCGTCCACCTTC
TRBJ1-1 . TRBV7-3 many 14 CASSLDAQNTEAFF TGTGCCAGCAGCTTAGACGCCCAAAACACTGAAGCTTTCTTT
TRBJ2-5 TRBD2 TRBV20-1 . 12 CSQLAGRETQYF TGCAGTCAACTAGCGGGTAGAGAGACCCAGTACTTC
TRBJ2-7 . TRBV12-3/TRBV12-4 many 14 CASSRGTSREEQYF TGTGCCAGCAGCCGGGGGACCTCCCGGGAAGAGCAGTACTTC
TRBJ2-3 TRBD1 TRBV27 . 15 CASSDQRQGPDTQYF TGTGCCAGCAGTGACCAAAGACAGGGCCCAGATACGCAGTATTTT
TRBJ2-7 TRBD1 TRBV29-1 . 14 CSVEDRAGGWEQYF TGCAGCGTTGAAGATCGGGCAGGGGGTTGGGAGCAGTACTTC
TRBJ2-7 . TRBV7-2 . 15 CASSPTRLVSYEQYF TGTGCCAGCAGCCCGACCCGACTAGTCTCCTACGAGCAGTACTTC
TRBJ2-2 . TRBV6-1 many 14 CASTRGRSDGELFF TGTGCCAGCACACGAGGGCGGAGTGACGGGGAGCTGTTTTTT
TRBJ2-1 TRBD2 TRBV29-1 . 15 CSGGSGRDSYNEQFF TGCAGCGGCGGGAGCGGGAGAGACTCCTACAATGAGCAGTTCTTC
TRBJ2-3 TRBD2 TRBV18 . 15 CASSPRREGTDTQYF TGTGCCAGCTCACCACGACGGGAGGGCACAGATACGCAGTATTTT
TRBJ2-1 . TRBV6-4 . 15 CASSDTDSSYNEQFF TGTGCCAGCAGTGACACGGATAGCTCCTACAATGAGCAGTTCTTC
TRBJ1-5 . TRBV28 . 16 CASSPNQGLGGQPQHF TGTGCCAGCAGTCCTAACCAAGGGTTAGGGGGGCAGCCCCAGCATTTT